This TCR beta chain was retrieved from a study of T-cell memory formation after mild COVID-19. Study outcomes and limitations: CD4+ bias marked clones expanding day 15 to 37, unlike balanced contracting clones. Nothing showed for sure that second-wave clones peaking on day 37 were SARS-CoV-2 specific.

The germline V and J ends were trimmed by 0 bases and 5 bases, with 1 base remaining between them. The CDR3 extends over 11 amino acids. Per the germline V gene, CDR1 is MNHNY and CDR2 is SVGAGI (reference sequence). This clonotype has just a few counts. Its specificity is unknown. The 5'RACE method, run with constant-segment primers, produced TCR alpha and TCR beta cDNA libraries (carrying sample barcodes and UMIs). Via MiXCR, TCRdb re-called the 5' RACE reads, giving one row per CDR3 protein. Found here are some 320,000 distinct CDR3 sequences, more than 15% of them singletons; the top ten hold about 22%.

The chain joins TRBV6-6 to TRBJ1-1; D call uncertain. The source of this sequence is a man between 18 and 29 years old who had mild COVID-19 (a few samples of this study predate the infection). Cell type and time point are not known. The material sequenced was PBMCs or a T cell subset sorted from them (not recorded which). CDR3 sequence reads: CASSYSTEAFF. The CDR3 bases are TGTGCCAGCAGTTACTCGACTGAAGCTTTCTTT.